Shown below are 7 T cell receptor beta chains from a single sample sequenced in a study of T cell repertoires in cytomegalovirus infection. MiXCR was run by TCRdb on the reads, yielding one entry per CDR3 protein. The table has approximately 200,000 distinct CDR3 sequences, roughly 27% seen once. Sequencing used PBMCs. The receptors originated from a human donor in good health (CMV status not recorded). Some clones in this sample may be carry-over from other donors' samples.

The rearrangement joins TRBV5-5 to TRBJ1-4; D is unresolved. Looked up from germline, CDR1 is SGHKS and CDR2 is YYEKEE (reference sequence). The CDR3 loop spans 13 amino acids. V dropped 4 bases and J dropped 10 bases, with 14 bases sitting between them. The CDR3 nucleotides are TGTGCCAGCAGCCTTGACCCCGGAGGAAAACTGTTTTTT. Protein: CASSLDPGGKLFF.

The V gene is TRBV12-3 or TRBV12-4, the J gene TRBJ1-4; 9 nucleotides align to TRBD1. Trimming at V came to 7 bases and at J to 8 bases, leaving 8 bases not matched to a gene. This CDR3 contains 14 residues. DNA of the CDR3: TGTGCCAGCACCATCGGGACAGGGTACGAAAAACTGTTTTTT. Protein: CASTIGTGYEKLFF.

The genes are TRBV2 and TRBJ2-5; 10 nucleotides line up with TRBD2. There are 14 residues in the CDR3. Germline assignment: CDR1 SNHLY and CDR2 FYNNEI. CDR3: CASKVLAGRETQYF. CDR3 sequence (DNA): TGTGCTTCAAAAGTACTAGCGGGGCGAGAGACCCAGTACTTC.

V usage is TRBV20-1 and J usage is TRBJ2-5, with TRBD2 matching 8 bases. CDR1 is DFQATT, CDR2 SNEGSKA, per germline (reference sequence). Trimming took 6 bases from V and 0 from J; bases not matched to a gene: 6. CDR3 length: 14 amino acids. In DNA form, the CDR3 reads TGCAGTGCCCTCGGGGGGGCCGACCAAGAGACCCAGTACTTC. Protein: CSALGGADQETQYF.

This chain links TRBV7-6 with TRBJ1-6, with 7 bases matching TRBD1. The V and J ends lost 5 bases and 9 bases, in that order; junction bases with no gene match: 10. The CDR3 loop spans 15 amino acids. CDR1 is SGHVS, CDR2 FNYEAQ, per germline. This CDR3 reads CASSVRQGGGSPLHF. The DNA for the CDR3 is TGTGCCAGCAGCGTACGACAGGGTGGTGGTTCACCCCTCCACTTT.

The CDR3 loop reads CASSLERGIHEQYF. CDR3 bases: TGTGCCAGCAGCTTAGAACGTGGCATACACGAGCAGTACTTC. The chain carries TRBV11-2 and TRBJ2-7; no firm D call. The CDR3 consists of 14 residues. Per germline, CDR1 SGHAT and CDR2 FQNNGV. V gave up 0 bases and J gave up 5 bases, with 11 bases separating them.

This clonotype was seen only a few times. This rearrangement joins TRBV2 to TRBJ2-2; 10 bases align to TRBD1. V lost 6 bases, J lost 0 bases, and 7 bases stayed unmatched. The CDR3 consists of 17 residues. Germline loops: CDR1 SNHLY, CDR2 FYNNEI. In nucleotides, the CDR3 is TGTGCCAGCAGCAAAGAGGGGACAGGGGCGAACACCGGGGAGCTGTTTTTT. Encoded protein: CASSKEGTGANTGELFF.